The clone carrying this TCR beta chain was picked up many times. This record comes from a study of T-cell reconstitution after alpha-beta-depleted transplantation in children. Construction of the TCRbeta library involved unique molecular identifiers. Using its own MiXCR run on the PCR reads, TCRdb lists one record per CDR3 protein. The sample lists roughly 400,000 distinct CDR3 sequences, roughly 20% occurring once. Sequenced material: PBMCs from the stem cell graft donor, taken from the stem cell graft. The clonotype comes from a human donor who donated a stem cell graft to a child with acute myeloid leukemia.

This chain's CDR3 is CATSSGTSGADTQYF. DNA of the CDR3: TGTGCCACCAGTTCCGGGACTAGCGGGGCAGATACGCAGTATTTT. The rearrangement uses TRBV15 and TRBJ2-3; 13 bases map to TRBD2. There are 15 residues in the CDR3. From germline, CDR1 is LNHNV and CDR2 YYDKDF (reference sequence). J was trimmed by 4 bases and V by 6 bases; bases with no gene match: 4. Drawing the rest from reference TRBV15 and TRBJ2-3, the complete variable domain is DAMVIQNPRYQVTQFGKPVTLSCSQTLNHNVMYWYQQKSSQAPKLLFHYYDKDFNNEADTPDNFQSRRPNTSFCFLDIRSPGLGDTAMYLCATSSGTSGADTQYFGPGTRLTVL.